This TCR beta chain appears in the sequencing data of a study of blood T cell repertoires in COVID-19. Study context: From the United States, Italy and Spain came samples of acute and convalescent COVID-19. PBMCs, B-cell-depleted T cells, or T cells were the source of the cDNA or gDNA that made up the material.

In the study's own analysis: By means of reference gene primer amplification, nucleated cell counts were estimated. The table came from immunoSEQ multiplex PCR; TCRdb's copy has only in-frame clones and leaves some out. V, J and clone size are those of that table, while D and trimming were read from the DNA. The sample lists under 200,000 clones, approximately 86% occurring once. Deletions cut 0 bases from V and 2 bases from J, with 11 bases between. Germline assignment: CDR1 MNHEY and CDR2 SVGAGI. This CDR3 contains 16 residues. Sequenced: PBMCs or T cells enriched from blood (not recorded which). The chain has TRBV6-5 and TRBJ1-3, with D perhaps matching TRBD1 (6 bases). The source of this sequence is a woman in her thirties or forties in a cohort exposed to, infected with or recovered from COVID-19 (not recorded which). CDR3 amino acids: CASSYSRTAPGNTIYF. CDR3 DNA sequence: TGTGCCAGCAGTTACTCCCGGACAGCCCCTGGAAACACCATATATTTT.